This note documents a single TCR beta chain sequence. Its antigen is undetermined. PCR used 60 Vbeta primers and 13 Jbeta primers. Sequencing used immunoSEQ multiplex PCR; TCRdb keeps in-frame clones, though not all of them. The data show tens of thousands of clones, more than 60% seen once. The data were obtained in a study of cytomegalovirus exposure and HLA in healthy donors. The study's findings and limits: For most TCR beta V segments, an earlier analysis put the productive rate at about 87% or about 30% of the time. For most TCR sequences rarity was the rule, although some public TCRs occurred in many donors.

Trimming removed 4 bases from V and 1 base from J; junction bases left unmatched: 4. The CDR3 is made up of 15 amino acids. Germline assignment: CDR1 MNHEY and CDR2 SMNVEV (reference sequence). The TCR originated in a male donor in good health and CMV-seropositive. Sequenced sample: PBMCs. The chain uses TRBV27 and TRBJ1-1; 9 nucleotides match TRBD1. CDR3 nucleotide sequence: TGTGCCAGCAGTTGGGGGGGACAGGGGAACACTGAAGCTTTCTTT. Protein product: CASSWGGQGNTEAFF.